Listed below are T cell receptor beta chains from one sample, sequenced in a study of control samples from healthy donors and cancer patients. TCRdb keeps only in-frame clones here, not all; method: immunoSEQ multiplex PCR. This table has about 120,000 clones, around 90% appearing once. The sequencing sample was made of blood. Source of these receptors: a man aged 35 to 55 in good health. Each CDR3 is given with its conserved first and last residue. Fields, in order: J gene, clone size, V gene, D gene, CDR3 protein, CDR3 DNA. D genes are given only for firm matches. Rows may omit the clone size; those that give it use once, few, many or a size class.

TRBJ1-3 | . | TRBV18 | . | CASSPPSRNTIYF | TGTGCCAGCTCACCACCTAGCAGAAACACCATATATTTT
TRBJ2-7 | . | TRBV19 | TRBD1 | CASSVGTGGYEQYF | TGTGCCAGTAGCGTCGGGACAGGGGGCTACGAGCAGTACTTC
TRBJ1-2 | . | TRBV27 | TRBD1 | CASSYRGLLFEDYGYTF | TGTGCCAGCAGTTACAGGGGGCTTCTATTCGAGGACTATGGCTACACCTTC
TRBJ1-5 | . | TRBV9 | . | CASSQGPGGQPQHF | TGTGCCAGCAGCCAAGGCCCCGGGGGGCAGCCCCAGCATTTT
TRBJ1-1 | . | TRBV14 | . | CASSHTRDTEAFF | TGTGCCAGCAGCCATACGAGGGACACTGAAGCTTTCTTT
TRBJ2-1 | once | TRBV5-1 | TRBD1 | CASSIGQGLVEQFF | TGCGCCAGCAGTATTGGACAGGGACTGGTTGAGCAGTTCTTC
TRBJ1-4 | . | TRBV3-1/TRBV3-2 | . | CASSQDRSHEKLFF | TGTGCCAGCAGCCAAGACAGGTCGCATGAAAAACTGTTTTTT
TRBJ2-3 | . | TRBV12-3/TRBV12-4 | . | CASSPGLGNTQYF | TGTGCCAGCAGCCCCGGGCTGGGCAATACGCAGTATTTT
TRBJ2-1 | . | TRBV18 | TRBD2 | CASTRTRLDEQFF | TGTGCCAGCACTCGGACTAGATTGGATGAGCAGTTCTTC
TRBJ1-5 | few | TRBV16 | . | CASRAWGNQPQHF | TGTGCCAGCAGAGCGTGGGGCAATCAGCCCCAGCATTTT
TRBJ2-7 | . | TRBV7-8 | . | CASSLVRAEQYF | TGTGCCAGCAGCTTAGTCAGGGCCGAGCAGTACTTC
TRBJ1-2 | . | TRBV29-1 | . | CSVEVGGGYTF | TGCAGCGTTGAAGTGGGGGGTGGCTACACCTTC
TRBJ2-2 | . | TRBV21-1 | . | CASSINTGELFF | TGTGCCAGCAGCATTAACACCGGGGAGCTGTTTTTT
TRBJ1-1 | once | TRBV5-5 | . | CASSLAGQNTEAFF | TGTGCCAGCAGCCTGGCAGGGCAGAACACTGAAGCTTTCTTT
TRBJ2-7 | . | TRBV6-1 | . | CASSDRPDSSYEQYF | TGTGCCAGCAGTGACCGACCGGACAGCTCCTACGAGCAGTACTTC
TRBJ1-3 | once | TRBV3-1/TRBV3-2 | . | CASSQGWRNSGNTIYF | TGTGCCAGCAGCCAAGGTTGGCGGAACTCTGGAAACACCATATATTTT
TRBJ2-1 | . | TRBV7-2 | TRBD1 | CASSTRTGNEQFF | TGTGCCAGCAGCACTAGGACAGGCAATGAGCAGTTCTTC
TRBJ2-6 | few | TRBV30 | . | CAGSPTGANVLTF | TGTGCCGGGTCACCCACCGGGGCCAACGTCCTGACTTTC